Included here is one T cell receptor beta chain sequence, with context. This CDR3 has 15 residues. Trimming removed 7 bases at V and 4 bases at J, with 19 bases between. Per germline, CDR1 MDHEN and CDR2 SYDVKM. The data were taken from a study of blood T cell repertoires in COVID-19. Across the study: Specimens from acute and convalescent COVID-19 originated in the United States, Italy and Spain. PBMCs, B-cell-depleted T cells, or T cells were the source of the cDNA or gDNA that made up the material.

The data were produced by immunoSEQ multiplex PCR, yet TCRdb's version contains in-frame clones alone and is incomplete. The top ten hold more than 3% of the sample, which has 250,000 or so clones, roughly four fifths seen once. The study assigned cohorts using participant-reported clinical history. Recovered status in Cohort 3 required two negative PCRs, clearance, or symptom resolution. The chain combines TRBV28 with TRBJ1-2; a possible D gene is TRBD1 (6 bases). The receptor was derived from a man aged 50-60 years who had recovered from COVID-19. The source material was PBMCs or T cells enriched from blood (not recorded which). The CDR3 region is CASTSFEGVFYGYTF. CDR3 nucleotides: TGTGCCAGCACCTCCTTCGAGGGGGTATTCTATGGCTACACCTTC.